One sample yielded the 27 T cell receptor beta chains listed below, sequenced in a study of shared clonotypes between healthy human individuals. It was CD45RO-negative cells, positively selected for CCR7, that made up naive CD8 cells, with terminally differentiated effector memory CD45RA+ cells excluded. Generated by immunoSEQ multiplex PCR, the TCRdb table keeps only in-frame clones and is missing some. The sample carries some 2 million clones, 85% to 95% recorded once. Sequencing was done on a sample of naive CD8+ T cells sorted from blood. These TCRs come from a man younger than 35 in good health.

The chain is built from TRBV28 and TRBJ1-5; no clear D. CDR1 and CDR2 from the germline V gene are MDHEN and SYDVKM. The CDR3 totals 15 residues. Deletions cut 8 bases from V and 0 bases from J, with 14 bases between. CDR3 coding DNA: TGTGCCAGCTCCTGGAGTTCCATTAGCAATCAGCCCCAGCATTTT. It yields the protein CASSWSSISNQPQHF.

The rearrangement joins TRBV4-1 to TRBJ2-1; unclear D gene. Trimming took 4 bases from V and 2 from J, leaving 9 bases between them. This CDR3 region has 14 residues. Per germline, CDR1 MGHRA and CDR2 YSYEKL. Here the CDR3 DNA reads TGCGCCAGCAGCCCGCCCCGACCCTACAATGAGCAGTTCTTC. This sequence encodes CASSPPRPYNEQFF.

The chain has TRBV5-6 and TRBJ2-1; TRBD2 is a possible D gene (5 bases). Trimming shortened V by 2 bases and J by 12 bases, and 12 bases separated the two germline ends. The V gene's germline CDR1 is SGHDT and CDR2 YYEEEE. This CDR3 has 12 residues. The chain's CDR3 is CASSLADGGQFF. The CDR3 DNA reads as TGTGCCAGCAGCTTAGCTGACGGAGGGCAGTTCTTC.

The genes are TRBV7-2 and TRBJ2-3; no reliable D call. Trimming removed 5 bases from V and 0 bases from J, with 12 bases in between. CDR3 size: 15 residues. CDR1 and CDR2 (germline): SGHTA, FQGNSA. Here the CDR3 reads CASSPGRISTDTQYF. DNA of the CDR3: TGTGCCAGCAGCCCCGGACGGATAAGCACAGATACGCAGTATTTT.

Points on this clone: Because the CDR3 is missing its conserved closing phenylalanine or tryptophan, this is likely a read error. The DNA is omitted, as the CDR3 cannot be located on it reliably, and the CDR3 follows TCRdb's listing. This chain joins TRBV3-2 and TRBJ2-6; the table's D call, TRBD2, has no DNA check behind it. TRBV3-2 is recorded as a pseudogene. The CDR3 has 9 amino acids, counting both end residues. CDR3 loop: CASSQERVE.

This chain joins TRBV9 and TRBJ2-4, with D maybe TRBD1 (5 bases). Germline V lookup: CDR1 SGDLS, CDR2 YYNGEE. V dropped 0 bases and J dropped 9 bases, with 10 bases sitting between them. This CDR3 contains 13 residues. The CDR3 protein is CASSVGGQGIQYF. Here the CDR3 DNA reads TGTGCCAGCAGCGTAGGGGGCCAGGGCATTCAGTACTTC.

The V and J genes are TRBV29-1 and TRBJ2-1; D unresolved. Trimming pared 8 bases from V and 2 bases from J, leaving 10 bases between. The CDR3 is 12 residues long. Germline assignment: CDR1 SQVTM and CDR2 ANQGSEA. The CDR3 sequence: CSFSGAYNEQFF. The CDR3 DNA sequence: TGCAGCTTCTCGGGTGCCTACAATGAGCAGTTCTTC.

This sequence joins TRBV7-9 and TRBJ2-1; D could derive from TRBD1 or TRBD2 (5 bases each). Per the germline V gene, CDR1 is SEHNR and CDR2 is FQNEAQ (reference sequence). V was cut by 5 bases and J by 6 bases, with 11 bases left in between. This CDR3 region has 13 residues. Here the CDR3 reads CASSAGTPNEQFF. CDR3 DNA sequence: TGTGCCAGCAGCGCCGGGACCCCCAATGAGCAGTTCTTC.

The rearrangement joins TRBV7-9 to TRBJ1-1, with D possibly TRBD1 on 5 matching bases. V was trimmed by 1 base and J by 5 bases, leaving 14 bases between them. The CDR3 spans 15 residues. Germline V gene lookup returns CDR1 SEHNR and CDR2 FQNEAQ (reference sequence). The CDR3 DNA follows: TGTGCCAGCAGCTTAGGTTATGGCCGGGGGACTGAAGCTTTCTTT. The encoded protein is CASSLGYGRGTEAFF. The variable domain in full, with the rest retrieved from reference TRBV7-9 and TRBJ1-1, is DTGVSQNPRHKITKRGQNVTFRCDPISEHNRLYWYRQTLGQGPEFLTYFQNEAQLEKSRLLSDRFSAERPKGSFSTLEIQRTEQGDSAMYLCASSLGYGRGTEAFFGQGTRLTVV.

The J gene is TRBJ2-5, the V gene TRBV2; D remains ambiguous. The CDR3 is 16 residues long. Germline values: CDR1 SNHLY, CDR2 FYNNEI. The germline V and J ends were trimmed by 2 bases and 3 bases, with 16 bases remaining between them. CDR3 protein: CASSEYSGIGEETQYF. The DNA for the CDR3 is TGTGCCAGCAGTGAATACTCTGGGATTGGGGAAGAGACCCAGTACTTC. Supplemented by reference TRBV2 and TRBJ2-5, the full variable domain reads EPEVTQTPSHQVTQMGQEVILRCVPISNHLYFYWYRQILGQKVEFLVSFYNNEISEKSEIFDDQFSVERPDGSNFTLKIRSTKLEDSAMYFCASSEYSGIGEETQYFGPGTRLLVL.

This rearrangement joins TRBV2 to TRBJ1-5; 9 bases match TRBD1. Per the germline V gene, CDR1 is SNHLY and CDR2 is FYNNEI. CDR3 length: 18 residues. With V trimmed by 3 bases and J by 4 bases, 13 bases remained unmatched. CDR3 DNA: TGTGCCAGCAGTGACCCAAAAACCGGGACAGGGATGAATCAGCCCCAGCATTTT. Translation gives CASSDPKTGTGMNQPQHF.

The V and J genes are TRBV10-2 and TRBJ2-7; D uncertain. CDR1 is WSHSY, CDR2 SAAADI, per germline. V lost 2 bases to trimming and J lost 5 bases, with 10 bases between them. The CDR3 runs 13 residues. CDR3 region: CASSEPPGDEQYF. CDR3 DNA: TGCGCCAGCAGTGAGCCTCCTGGCGACGAGCAGTACTTC.

Turning to this clone: The same CDR3 is also encoded by other DNA sequences in this sample. The rearrangement joins TRBV7-9 to TRBJ1-6; 7 nucleotides match TRBD1. Germline loops: CDR1 SEHNR, CDR2 FQNEAQ (reference sequence). The CDR3 runs 15 residues. Trimming at V came to 1 base and at J to 5 bases, leaving 2 bases not matched to a gene. CDR3: CASSLGQGDNSPLHF. Written as DNA, the CDR3 is TGTGCCAGCAGCTTAGGACAGGGCGATAATTCACCCCTCCACTTT.

In the case of this clone: Other nucleotide sequences in the sample specify the same CDR3. The chain combines TRBV4-3 with TRBJ2-1; D is ambiguous. Germline CDR1 and CDR2: LGHNA and YSLEER. V lost 0 bases to trimming and J lost 0 bases, with 9 bases between them. CDR3 length: 16 residues. The CDR3 reads CASSQDPADSYNEQFF. The DNA for the CDR3 is TGCGCCAGCAGCCAAGACCCGGCGGACTCCTACAATGAGCAGTTCTTC.

The chain employs TRBV9 and TRBJ1-5; D is uncertain. Looked up from germline, CDR1 is SGDLS and CDR2 is YYNGEE. Trimming cost V 3 bases and J 3 bases, with 16 bases left between them. The CDR3 length is 16 residues. CDR3 in amino acids: CASSAGDTLLNQPQHF. The CDR3 region has the DNA TGTGCCAGCAGCGCGGGTGACACCCTTCTCAATCAGCCCCAGCATTTT.

The CDR3: CASSGTGTGGEKLFF. DNA of the CDR3: TGCGCCAGCAGCGGGACCGGGACAGGGGGTGAAAAACTGTTTTTT. The genes are TRBV5-1 and TRBJ1-4, with 11 bases lining up with TRBD1. Looked up from germline, CDR1 is SGHRS and CDR2 is YFSETQ. This CDR3 has 15 residues. Germline trimming cut 4 bases from V and 7 bases from J; bases unmatched to any gene: 6. The variable domain in full, completed from reference TRBV5-1 and TRBJ1-4, reads KAGVTQTPRYLIKTRGQQVTLSCSPISGHRSVSWYQQTPGQGLQFLFEYFSETQRNKGNFPGRFSGRQFSNSRSEMNVSTLELGDSALYLCASSGTGTGGEKLFFGSGTQLSVL.

This clone was seen a few times. The chain couples TRBV9 to TRBJ1-1, with D perhaps TRBD1 (5 bases). In germline, CDR1 is SGDLS, CDR2 YYNGEE. This CDR3 has 13 residues. The ends were cut back, 3 bases at V and 1 base at J, with 7 bases in the middle. The CDR3 nucleotides are TGTGCCAGCAGCGAACAGGCGAACACTGAAGCTTTCTTT. It codes for CASSEQANTEAFF.

The V call is TRBV6-5, the J call TRBJ1-1, with D maybe TRBD1 (6 bases). V was shortened by 5 bases and J by 2 bases, with 12 bases between the two germline ends. The CDR3 contains 14 residues. Per germline, CDR1 MNHEY and CDR2 SVGAGI. The CDR3 DNA reads as TGTGCCAGCAGTCAGGGACACGAAAACACTGAAGCTTTCTTT. Protein product: CASSQGHENTEAFF.

This clone was seen only once. The genes are TRBV6-1 and TRBJ2-5, with D perhaps TRBD2 (5 bases). V was clipped by 2 bases and J by 5 bases, with 9 bases between them. This CDR3 contains 13 residues. CDR1 is MNHNS, CDR2 SASEGT, per germline. DNA of the CDR3: TGTGCCAGCAGTGAATGGGGAGCGGAGACCCAGTACTTC. It translates to CASSEWGAETQYF.

V usage is TRBV6-1 and J usage is TRBJ2-2; 10 bases agree with TRBD2. The CDR3 length is 18 residues. The V segment lost 2 bases and the J segment 1 base; nucleotides outside the gene matches: 7. Germline-derived CDR1 and CDR2 are MNHNS and SASEGT. DNA of the CDR3: TGTGCCAGCAGTGAAATAGTGGGACTAGCGAGGAACACCGGGGAGCTGTTTTTT. Its protein product is CASSEIVGLARNTGELFF.

The rearrangement links TRBV2 to TRBJ2-1; 9 nucleotides match TRBD2. The ends lost 4 bases at V and 0 bases at J; junction bases unmatched: 7. This CDR3 region has 17 residues. Germline V gives CDR1 SNHLY, CDR2 FYNNEI. In DNA form, the CDR3 reads TGTGCCAGCAGTGGGACTAGCGAAAATAACTCCTACAATGAGCAGTTCTTC. Translated: CASSGTSENNSYNEQFF.

Comment on this clone: The sample carries other DNA sequences with the same CDR3. The rearrangement joins TRBV27 to TRBJ1-1; D is unclear. The CDR3 has 15 amino acids. V dropped 0 bases and J dropped 0 bases, with 8 bases sitting between them. CDR1 is MNHEY and CDR2 is SMNVEV in the germline V gene (reference sequence). CDR3 nucleotides: TGTGCCAGCAGTTTATCGGGCGGATTGAACACTGAAGCTTTCTTT. Its translation: CASSLSGGLNTEAFF.

For this clone: The sample holds other DNA sequences that translate to the same CDR3. The chain carries TRBV9 and TRBJ1-2; D gene ambiguous. The CDR3 consists of 13 residues. Trimming stripped 3 bases from V and 2 bases from J, with 8 bases between. Germline-derived CDR1 and CDR2 are SGDLS and YYNGEE. The CDR3 DNA reads as TGTGCCAGCAGCGCCCCAGCCAACTATGGCTACACCTTC. Its translation: CASSAPANYGYTF.

The rearrangement uses TRBV11-2 and TRBJ2-1, with 13 positions matching TRBD2. V was pared by 4 bases and J by 4 bases, with 1 base of the junction left unmatched. Germline V lookup: CDR1 SGHAT, CDR2 FQNNGV. The CDR3 consists of 15 residues. The CDR3 DNA is TGTGCCAGCAGCTGGGGACTAGCGGGGTACAATGAGCAGTTCTTC. Its protein is CASSWGLAGYNEQFF. Full variable domain (outside the CDR3, taken from reference TRBV11-2 and TRBJ2-1): EAGVAQSPRYKIIEKRQSVAFWCNPISGHATLYWYQQILGQGPKLLIQFQNNGVVDDSQLPKDRFSAERLKGVDSTLKIQPAKLEDSAVYLCASSWGLAGYNEQFFGPGTRLTVL.

The chain joins TRBV5-8 to TRBJ2-1; no clear D. CDR1 and CDR2 from the germline V gene are SGHTS and YDEGEE. V lost 4 bases, J lost 3 bases, and 17 bases lay in between. This CDR3 spans 16 amino acids. The DNA of the CDR3 is TGTGCCAGCAGCGCTGGGGTCCGGTATATCTACAATGAGCAGTTCTTC. It yields the protein CASSAGVRYIYNEQFF.

This chain joins TRBV13 and TRBJ2-7; D gene unclear. V shed 3 bases and J shed 2 bases, with 5 bases lying between them. Germline V gene lookup returns CDR1 PRHDT and CDR2 FYEKMQ (reference sequence). The CDR3 length is 12 residues. DNA of the CDR3: TGTGCCAGCAGCTTTAGCACCTACGAGCAGTACTTC. Translating gives CASSFSTYEQYF.

CDR3 sequence reads: CASSLVVSGPSGGELFF. The CDR3 bases are TGTGCCAGCAGCTTAGTAGTTAGCGGACCTTCAGGGGGGGAGCTGTTTTTT. The V gene is TRBV11-2, the J gene TRBJ2-2, with a weak D call TRBD2 (6 bases). Germline V gene data show CDR1 as SGHAT and CDR2 as FQNNGV. Trimming stripped 1 base from V and 8 bases from J, with 20 bases between. The CDR3 contains 17 residues.